What follows describes a single TCR beta chain. One entry per CDR3 protein results from TCRdb running MiXCR on the 5' RACE reads. The sample has about 240,000 distinct CDR3 sequences, approximately 12% seen once. The data were taken from a study of identical twins. Per the germline V gene, CDR1 is KGHSH and CDR2 is LQKENI. V lost 1 base to trimming and J lost 5 bases, with 5 bases between them. The CDR3 has 13 amino acids. These same records also appear under a second study, on yellow fever vaccine responses in identical twins.

The genes are TRBV18 and TRBJ2-2, with D unclear. Sequenced material: memory (CD45RO+) T cells sorted from blood. This clonotype was sampled from a woman between 18 and 29 years old in good health. The CDR3 nucleotides read TGTGCCAGCTCACCACTGCGAACCGGGGAGCTGTTTTTT. This gives the protein CASSPLRTGELFF.